This T cell receptor (beta chain) was identified in a study of regulatory T cells. Study results and limitations: In patients, unique TRB V-J pairs were restricted and V/J usage skewed, especially in Tregs.

With 1 base removed from V and 2 bases from J, the gap between germline ends came to 21 bases. CDR3 length: 19 residues. Regarding this clone: Its antigen is currently unknown.

The primer mix had 52 TRBV and 13 TRBJ primers. Here immunoSEQ multiplex PCR was the method, and the copy in TCRdb shows in-frame clones only, minus some. The sample has more than 15,000 clones; more than 90% are singletons. Every patient with CD3G deficiency had evidence of autoimmunity. The sample consisted of CD8+ T cells sorted from blood. J is TRBJ2-1 and V is TRBV23-1; D remains unclear. TRBV23-1 belongs to the ORF category, with a function that is uncertain. The origin of this receptor is a person aged 18 to 35 with CD3G deficiency. The CDR3 coding sequence is TGCGCCAGCAGTCAATGGGGTATTGTCCCTTCCCGACCCTACAATGAGCAGTTCTTC. Its protein product is CASSQWGIVPSRPYNEQFF.